The clone carrying this T cell receptor beta chain showed up just a few times. Its matching antigen is unknown. The data stem from a study of regulatory T cells in long-lasting Graves disease. Findings and limits, study-wide: Comparison showed that persistent patients shared more public clonotypes (over 2,500) than new patients (966).

Library construction for TCR beta used iRepertoire HTBI primers and Arm-PCR of CDR3 regions. One entry per CDR3 protein, called by TCRdb with MiXCR from the multiplex PCR reads. Counted here are 400,000 to 500,000 distinct CDR3 sequences, less than 25% occurring once; the ten biggest clones make up 7% to 9.5%. Germline assignment: CDR1 LNHDA and CDR2 SQIVND (reference sequence). This CDR3 has 14 amino acids. V was clipped by 3 bases and J by 4 bases, with 9 bases between them. The time point: persistent/refractory GD, antithyroid drugs over 5 years with positive TRAb. From PBMCs, RNA was extracted and then used to make the TCR library. Patients came through an endocrinology department, and that department was in Xi'an, China.

The clonotype comes from a female donor with Graves disease. The chain joins TRBV19 to TRBJ2-2; TRBD1 might be the D (5 bases). The specimen was peripheral blood mononuclear cells (PBMCs), collected when the disease was refractory, from a patient treated with antithyroid drugs. This CDR3 is CASSIQGFTGELFF. The CDR3 region has the DNA TGTGCCAGTAGTATCCAGGGATTCACCGGGGAGCTGTTTTTT.